This is a list of T cell receptor beta chains from one sample in a study of sequential checkpoint blockade in melanoma. Sequenced by immunoSEQ multiplex PCR; TCRdb stores in-frame clones only, minus some. Of around 35,000 clones listed, roughly 32% are singletons. The sequences come from tumor tissue (inferred from file names), collected from a patient given nivolumab and ipilimumab in sequence. The receptors here all came from a human donor with melanoma. CDR3s include the opening cysteine and the closing phenylalanine or tryptophan. A D gene is named only where the DNA matches it firmly. Expanded clones are given a class, and other clones once, few, many or no size at all.

clone_size d_call j_call v_call cdr3_aa cdr3_nt
. TRBD1 TRBJ2-3 TRBV28 CASRGQASSTDTQYF TGTGCCAGCAGAGGACAGGCCTCTAGCACAGATACGCAGTATTTT
few TRBD1 TRBJ2-7 TRBV6-8 CASSHGQGRYEQYF TGTGCCAGCAGCCACGGACAGGGACGCTACGAGCAGTACTTC
. TRBD1 TRBJ2-3 TRBV28 CASRRHPGQGTPDTQYF TGTGCCAGCAGGAGGCATCCGGGACAGGGAACCCCAGATACGCAGTATTTT
. . TRBJ1-2 TRBV12-5 CASGGFIPSSLTKNYGYTF TGTGCTAGTGGGGGGTTTATCCCCTCCTCACTTACGAAAAACTATGGCTACACCTTC
. TRBD1 TRBJ1-3 TRBV11-3 CASSPQGAAGNTIYF TGTGCCAGCAGCCCGCAGGGGGCGGCGGGAAACACCATATATTTT
few TRBD1 TRBJ2-7 TRBV6-8 CASSGQTGWASYEQYF TGTGCCAGCAGTGGACAGACAGGGTGGGCCTCCTACGAGCAGTACTTC
few TRBD1 TRBJ2-7 TRBV7-6 CASQSLGRTGGFMDEQYF TGTGCCAGTCAATCATTAGGACGTACAGGGGGCTTCATGGACGAGCAGTACTTC
. TRBD2 TRBJ2-7 TRBV29-1 CSVGGSGGNLYF TGCAGCGTCGGGGGGAGCGGGGGGAATCTCTACTTC
. TRBD1 TRBJ2-5 TRBV11-3 CASSLGQGNQRETQYF TGTGCCAGCAGCTTGGGACAGGGGAACCAGAGAGAGACCCAGTACTTC
once TRBD2 TRBJ2-5 TRBV19 CASRQTSGSQETQYF TGTGCCAGTAGGCAGACTAGCGGGAGCCAAGAGACCCAGTACTTC
. . TRBJ1-5 TRBV11-3 CASSLDAGGGNQPQHF TGTGCCAGCAGCTTAGATGCGGGGGGTGGCAATCAGCCCCAGCATTTT
many TRBD1 TRBJ2-7 TRBV2 CASSFTRGQGSEQYF TGTGCCAGCAGCTTCACCAGGGGACAGGGAAGCGAGCAGTACTTC
. . TRBJ2-6 TRBV11-3 CASSPSGGTGANVLTF TGTGCCAGCAGCCCGTCAGGAGGAACTGGGGCCAACGTCCTGACTTTC
. TRBD1 TRBJ2-1 TRBV25-1 CASSNPGQGSHNEQFF TGTGCCAGCAGTAATCCGGGACAGGGGTCGCACAATGAGCAGTTCTTC
many . TRBJ2-7 TRBV11-3 CASTRPGATYEQYF TGTGCCAGCACCCGCCCCGGAGCGACCTACGAGCAGTACTTC
many . TRBJ1-1 TRBV11-3 CASSLGRTRTEAFF TGTGCCAGCAGCTTGGGGAGGACCCGAACTGAAGCTTTCTTT
few . TRBJ1-6 TRBV6-8 CASSYGNNSPLHF TGTGCCAGCAGTTACGGCAATAATTCACCCCTCCACTTT
. TRBD2 TRBJ2-7 TRBV9 CASSVSAGTIAVEQYF TGTGCCAGCAGCGTCAGTGCCGGGACTATCGCTGTCGAGCAGTACTTC